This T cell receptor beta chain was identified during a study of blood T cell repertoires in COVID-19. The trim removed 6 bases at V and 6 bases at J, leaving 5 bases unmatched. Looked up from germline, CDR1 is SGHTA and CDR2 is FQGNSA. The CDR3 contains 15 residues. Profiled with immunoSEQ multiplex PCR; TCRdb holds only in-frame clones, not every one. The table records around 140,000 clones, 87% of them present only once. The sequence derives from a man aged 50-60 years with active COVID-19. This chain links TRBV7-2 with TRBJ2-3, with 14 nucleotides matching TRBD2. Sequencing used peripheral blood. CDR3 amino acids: CASRQGLAGVDTQYF. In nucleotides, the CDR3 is TGTGCCAGCAGACAGGGACTAGCGGGGGTGGATACGCAGTATTTT.